This T cell receptor (beta chain) was captured by sequencing in a study of shared T cell receptors in the human thymus. Clones were sequenced by immunoSEQ multiplex PCR, and TCRdb holds only the in-frame ones, with some missing. The sample shows almost 550,000 clones, 75% to 80% of them seen only once. The germline V gene encodes CDR1 SGHDT and CDR2 YYEEEE. This CDR3 is built from 16 residues. V was pared by 4 bases and J by 5 bases, with 21 bases between. These data also featured in a second study, about human thymus T cells. That source adds: Healthy Finnish infants undergoing corrective surgery for congenital heart defects were the donors. Thymus tissue was removed during corrective cardiac surgery. Among unrelated individuals, related research reported thymic repertoires that overlapped highly.

The sequencing input was thymocytes. The chain combines TRBV5-6 with TRBJ2-5, with D possibly being TRBD1 (6 bases). The receptor's source is a boy in the first two years of life with a congenital heart defect. In DNA form, the CDR3 reads TGTGCCAGCAGCCAGGGGAAAGCGGCCCTATGGGAGACCCAGTACTTC. It encodes CASSQGKAALWETQYF.